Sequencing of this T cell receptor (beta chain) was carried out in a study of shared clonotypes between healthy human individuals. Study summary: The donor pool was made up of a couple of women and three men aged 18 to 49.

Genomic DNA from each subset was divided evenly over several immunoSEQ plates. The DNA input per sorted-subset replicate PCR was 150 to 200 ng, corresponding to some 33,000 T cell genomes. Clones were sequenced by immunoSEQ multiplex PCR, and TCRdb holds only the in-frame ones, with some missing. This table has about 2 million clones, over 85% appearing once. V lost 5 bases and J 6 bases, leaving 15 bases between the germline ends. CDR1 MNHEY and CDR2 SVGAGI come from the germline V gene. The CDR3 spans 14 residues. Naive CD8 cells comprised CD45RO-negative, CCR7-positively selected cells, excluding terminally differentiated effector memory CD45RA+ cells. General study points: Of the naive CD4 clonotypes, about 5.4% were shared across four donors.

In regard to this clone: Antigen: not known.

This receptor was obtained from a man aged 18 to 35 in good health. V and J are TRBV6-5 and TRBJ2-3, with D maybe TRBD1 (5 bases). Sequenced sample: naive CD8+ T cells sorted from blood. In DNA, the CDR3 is TGTGCCAGCAGTGGACACGTTTTGTCCGATACGCAGTATTTT. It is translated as CASSGHVLSDTQYF.